The 27 T cell receptor beta chains below come from one sample, sequenced in a study of blood T cell repertoires in COVID-19. Here immunoSEQ multiplex PCR was the method, and the copy in TCRdb shows in-frame clones only, minus some. The table includes about 180,000 clones, about 88% detected once. Sequenced input: PBMCs or T cells enriched from blood (not recorded which). All receptors derive from a human donor with acute COVID-19. The donor label of this sample is uncertain.

The chain uses TRBV7-2 and TRBJ2-7, with D hard to call. The CDR3 extends over 12 amino acids. The V gene lost 5 bases and the J gene lost 5 bases, with 10 bases spanning the gap. Germline CDR1 is SGHTA and CDR2 is FQGNSA. The CDR3 DNA reads TGTGCCAGCAGCCCACGAGGCGACGAGCAGTACTTC. Protein product: CASSPRGDEQYF.

The V gene is TRBV19, the J gene TRBJ2-3; D is undetermined. Looked up from germline, CDR1 is LNHDA and CDR2 is SQIVND (reference sequence). The V gene lost 6 bases and the J gene lost 4 bases, with 20 bases spanning the gap. The CDR3 is made up of 16 amino acids. The CDR3 coding sequence is TGTGCCAGTAGGGCCACCCTGGGCCAATGGGCAGATACGCAGTATTTT. Translation gives CASRATLGQWADTQYF.

J is TRBJ2-7 and V is TRBV9, with D perhaps TRBD1 (6 bases). CDR3 length equals 15 residues. Germline CDR1 is SGDLS and CDR2 is YYNGEE. V was trimmed by 0 bases and J by 1 base, leaving 11 bases between them. The CDR3 DNA is TGTGCCAGCAGCGTAGCTACAGGGCGATCCTACGAGCAGTACTTC. The encoded protein is CASSVATGRSYEQYF.

This clone was seen once. The chain employs TRBV13 and TRBJ2-5; TRBD2 might be the D (5 bases). This CDR3 region has 17 residues. Trimming removed 2 bases from V and 0 bases from J, with 16 bases in between. Germline V lookup: CDR1 PRHDT, CDR2 FYEKMQ (reference sequence). The CDR3 here is CASSLTQLAVYQETQYF. The CDR3 DNA sequence: TGTGCCAGCAGCTTAACCCAGCTAGCTGTGTACCAAGAGACCCAGTACTTC.

The chain uses TRBV24-1 and TRBJ2-5; 12 bases match TRBD1. Germline loops: CDR1 KGHDR, CDR2 SFDVKD. The CDR3 length is 16 residues. V dropped 1 base and J dropped 5; count of bases not matched to a gene: 4. The CDR3 bases are TGTGCCACCAGTGATTTCCGGGACAGGGGGCAGGAGACCCAGTACTTC. This encodes CATSDFRDRGQETQYF.

The rearrangement joins TRBV7-9 to TRBJ1-4; 9 nucleotides line up with TRBD1. CDR1 is SEHNR, CDR2 FQNEAQ, per germline (reference sequence). The CDR3 is 15 amino acids. V was pared by 4 bases and J by 6 bases, with 6 bases of the junction left unmatched. CDR3 sequence (DNA): TGTGCCAGCAGCTACGGACAGGGGTTCGATGAAAAACTGTTTTTT. This encodes CASSYGQGFDEKLFF.

This rearrangement joins TRBV18 to TRBJ2-7; D might be TRBD2 (6 bases). The V and J ends lost 5 bases and 1 base respectively, with 18 bases between them. The CDR3 totals 16 residues. From germline, CDR1 is KGHSH and CDR2 LQKENI. The DNA for the CDR3 is TGTGCCAGCTCAACAGGTACCGGGACTGGGTCCTACGAGCAGTACTTC. Amino acid sequence: CASSTGTGTGSYEQYF.

The rearrangement joins TRBV4-1 to TRBJ1-2, with unresolved D. Germline V gene data show CDR1 as MGHRA and CDR2 as YSYEKL. This CDR3 is built from 15 residues. Trimming removed 0 bases at V and 8 bases at J, with 16 bases between. Written as DNA, the CDR3 is TGCGCCAGCAGCCAAGAGTCAATAGGAGGGTACGGCTACACCTTC. This translates into CASSQESIGGYGYTF.

J is TRBJ2-5 and V is TRBV13, with TRBD2 matching 9 bases. The junction had 7 bases not matched to a gene; V was cut back by 0 bases and J by 5 bases. Germline assignment: CDR1 PRHDT and CDR2 FYEKMQ (reference sequence). CDR3 length: 16 amino acids. The CDR3 coding sequence is TGTGCCAGCAGCTTAGGGCGAGCGGGGGGCCCTGAGACCCAGTACTTC. Protein: CASSLGRAGGPETQYF. The full variable domain, its missing parts supplied by reference TRBV13 and TRBJ2-5, is AAGVIQSPRHLIKEKRETATLKCYPIPRHDTVYWYQQGPGQDPQFLISFYEKMQSDKGSIPDRFSAQQFSDYHSELNMSSLELGDSALYFCASSLGRAGGPETQYFGPGTRLLVL.

Here the CDR3 DNA reads TGTGCCAGCTCACCAGGGACAGGGTTTTGGGCCTCAAGAGATGGCTACACCTTC. Translated: CASSPGTGFWASRDGYTF. V and J are TRBV18 and TRBJ1-2; 9 bases line up with TRBD1. The germline gives CDR1 KGHSH, CDR2 LQKENI. V shed 2 bases, J shed 6 bases, and the junction held 16 bases outside the gene matches. The CDR3 loop spans 18 amino acids.

This clone was observed once. The chain employs TRBV15 and TRBJ1-2, with 7 bases fitting TRBD1. This CDR3 is 14 amino acids long. The trim removed 1 base at V and 8 bases at J, leaving 7 bases unmatched. Germline loops: CDR1 LNHNV, CDR2 YYDKDF (reference sequence). CDR3 in amino acids: CATSRGEGAGGYTF. DNA for the CDR3: TGTGCCACCAGCAGAGGAGAGGGGGCCGGGGGCTACACCTTC. Drawing the rest from reference TRBV15 and TRBJ1-2, the complete variable domain is DAMVIQNPRYQVTQFGKPVTLSCSQTLNHNVMYWYQQKSSQAPKLLFHYYDKDFNNEADTPDNFQSRRPNTSFCFLDIRSPGLGDTAMYLCATSRGEGAGGYTFGSGTRLTVV.

On this clone: A read error may account for a junction end that differs from germline. The chain couples TRBV5-1 to TRBJ1-1; 7 bases map to TRBD1. The CDR3 has 11 residues. CDR1 is SGHRS, CDR2 YFSETQ, per germline. CDR3 residues: CASSLGDRISF. CDR3 nucleotide sequence: TGCGCCAGCAGCTTGGGGGACAGAATTTCCTTT.

This rearrangement joins TRBV6-5 to TRBJ2-2; 7 bases line up with TRBD2. The CDR3 runs 15 residues. With 6 bases clipped from V and 5 bases from J, the junction kept 9 bases outside the gene matches. Germline V lookup: CDR1 MNHEY, CDR2 SVGAGI. The CDR3 DNA is TGTGCCAGCAGCTTTACCCCGGGGGGAACCGGGGAGCTGTTTTTT. Encoded protein: CASSFTPGGTGELFF.

The chain employs TRBV19 and TRBJ2-5; perhaps TRBD1 as D (6 bases). Trimming cost V 4 bases and J 6 bases, with 18 bases left between them. The CDR3 runs to 15 residues. The germline V gene encodes CDR1 LNHDA and CDR2 SQIVND (reference sequence). CDR3 amino acids: CASSTGRDNEKTQYF. CDR3 in DNA: TGTGCCAGTAGTACGGGCCGGGACAACGAAAAGACCCAGTACTTC.

This clone was seen a handful of times. V and J are TRBV7-9 and TRBJ2-7; no reliable D call. The CDR3 sequence is 13 residues long. V was pared by 6 bases and J by 2 bases, with 11 bases between. CDR1 and CDR2 from the germline V gene are SEHNR and FQNEAQ (reference sequence). DNA for the CDR3: TGTGCCAGCAGTCCCCGACTCGCCTACGAGCAGTACTTC. It translates to CASSPRLAYEQYF.

The rearrangement links TRBV3-1 (or the pseudogene TRBV3-2) to TRBJ1-3; 12 bases match TRBD1. The CDR3 sequence is 22 residues long. Germline V lookup: CDR1 LGHDT, CDR2 YNNKEL (reference sequence). The trim removed 4 bases at V and 4 bases at J, leaving 23 bases unmatched. As DNA, the CDR3 is TGTGCCAGCAGCCCGCTCGACTCTAGGCCGGGACAGGGGGCCGCGGGAGGAAACACCATATATTTT. Amino acid sequence: CASSPLDSRPGQGAAGGNTIYF.

This clone appeared a few times. The chain is built from TRBV19 and TRBJ1-5; 7 bases line up with TRBD1. CDR1 is LNHDA and CDR2 is SQIVND in the germline V gene (reference sequence). The CDR3 extends over 15 amino acids. After removal of 4 bases from V and 1 base from J, the junction contained 4 bases not matched to a gene. The CDR3: CASSTGQASNQPQHF. The CDR3 coding sequence is TGTGCCAGTAGTACCGGACAGGCCAGCAATCAGCCCCAGCATTTT.

The V gene is TRBV3-1 (or the pseudogene TRBV3-2), the J gene TRBJ1-1; 7 bases are a match to TRBD1. CDR1 is LGHDT, CDR2 YNNKEL, per germline (reference sequence). After removal of 4 bases from V and 7 bases from J, the junction contained 9 bases not matched to a gene. This CDR3 is built from 14 residues. As DNA, the CDR3 is TGTGCCAGCAGCCCTCAGACAGGGAGATTTGAAGCTTTCTTT. Translation gives CASSPQTGRFEAFF.

This clone was counted a few times. J is TRBJ1-3 and V is TRBV7-9, with 8 bases identical to TRBD1. Germline V gene lookup returns CDR1 SEHNR and CDR2 FQNEAQ (reference sequence). J was trimmed by 0 bases and V by 3 bases; bases with no gene match: 7. This CDR3 is 17 amino acids long. CDR3 protein: CASSFWWDRSSGNTIYF. The CDR3 DNA reads TGTGCCAGCAGCTTTTGGTGGGACAGGAGCTCTGGAAACACCATATATTTT.

The chain couples TRBV29-1 to TRBJ1-1, with D possibly TRBD1 on 5 matching bases. Germline V gene data show CDR1 as SQVTM and CDR2 as ANQGSEA. Trimming removed 2 bases at V and 1 base at J, with 20 bases between. The CDR3 totals 17 residues. CDR3 region: CSVETWTSGHTNTEAFF. The CDR3 region has the DNA TGCAGCGTTGAAACCTGGACCTCAGGACACACGAACACTGAAGCTTTCTTT.

V usage is TRBV29-1 and J usage is TRBJ1-3; possible D gene TRBD1, 5 bases. V lost 2 bases, J lost 3 bases, and 20 bases lay in between. The CDR3 covers 17 residues. Germline V gene data show CDR1 as SQVTM and CDR2 as ANQGSEA. The CDR3 bases are TGCAGCGTTGAAAGAAAAATCCCCAGGGTGAGTGGAAACACCATATATTTT. Translating gives CSVERKIPRVSGNTIYF.

The V call is TRBV19, the J call TRBJ2-5; TRBD1 matches at 9 bases. The J segment lost 5 bases and the V segment lost 5 bases, leaving 12 bases of the junction unmatched. The CDR3 loop spans 16 amino acids. Germline V gives CDR1 LNHDA, CDR2 SQIVND (reference sequence). CDR3 residues: CASSPRKTGGYETQYF. The CDR3 DNA reads as TGTGCCAGTAGTCCCCGTAAGACAGGGGGTTATGAGACCCAGTACTTC.

DNA for the CDR3: TGTGCCAGTAGTACCTCACCGACAGGCACCGGGGAGCTGTTTTTT. Its translation is CASSTSPTGTGELFF. This chain joins TRBV19 and TRBJ2-2; a possible D gene is TRBD1 (6 bases). V was pared by 4 bases and J by 4 bases, with 13 bases between. CDR1 is LNHDA and CDR2 is SQIVND in the germline V gene (reference sequence). The CDR3 has 15 amino acids.

The J gene is TRBJ2-1, the V gene TRBV9; 12 nucleotides agree with TRBD2. Germline CDR1 SGDLS, CDR2 YYNGEE. With 3 bases clipped from V and 7 bases from J, the junction kept 2 bases outside the gene matches. The CDR3 consists of 14 residues. The DNA for the CDR3 is TGTGCCAGCAGCGCACTAGCGGGGGGTAATGAGCAGTTCTTC. Its protein product is CASSALAGGNEQFF.

The DNA for the CDR3 is TGTGCCATCAGTGGGGGGCAAGACAGTGGAAACACCATATATTTT. Residues: CAISGGQDSGNTIYF. V gene TRBV10-3 combines with J gene TRBJ1-3; possibly TRBD1 for D (6 bases). V lost 4 bases and J lost 3, with 13 bases in between. Germline V gene sequence: CDR1 ENHRY, CDR2 SYGVKD. The CDR3 spans 15 residues.

CDR3: CATRLAGVQETQYF. The CDR3 DNA is TGTGCCACTCGACTAGCGGGGGTCCAAGAGACCCAGTACTTC. The chain is built from TRBV18 and TRBJ2-5, with TRBD2 matching 12 bases. CDR1 and CDR2 (germline): KGHSH, LQKENI. The CDR3 runs 14 residues. V shed 10 bases, J shed 1 base, and the junction held 4 bases outside the gene matches.

The genes are TRBV6-5 and TRBJ1-6; 9 bases fit TRBD1. Germline V gene data show CDR1 as MNHEY and CDR2 as SVGAGI. This CDR3 contains 16 residues. V lost 2 bases, J lost 10 bases, and 9 bases stayed unmatched. In nucleotides, the CDR3 is TGTGCCAGCAGTTACAGGGTCACAGGGGGCTGGTCACCCCTCCACTTT. It yields the protein CASSYRVTGGWSPLHF.